This entry features one T cell receptor beta chain sequence. Its binding antigen is unknown. No base-level quality is on record; no much larger clone is a single base apart. The data derive from a study of blood T cells in healthy people across ages (dated by TCRdb to the mid-2010s). In the study overall: In model experiments, roughly one uniquely barcoded TCR beta cDNA molecule per two T cells was captured by template switching. Age-related changes in TCR beta repertoire diversity were measured in the study by deep sequencing normalized with unique cDNA molecular identifiers. Donors were grouped into four age groups: young (average roughly 15 years), middle-aged (39), aged (around 56) and long-lived (just over 80). To avoid experimental bias, donors of different ages were distributed randomly across sequencing lanes. The study analyzed two additional independent replicas of 1 million unique cDNA reads from the same blood draw for two donors, one aged 18 to 29 and one aged 80 or older.

The library was prepared using 5' RACE. This sample was sequenced with an Illumina HiSeq 2500. A second roughly 7 to 12 cycle PCR used a sample-barcoded 5' primer and a J-beta primer mix. Each TCR beta cDNA molecule received a unique molecular identifier from a template-switch 5' adaptor carrying 12 random nucleotides. At least 3 million CDR3-containing paired-end reads were obtained from each sample. All of the RNA was converted into first-strand cDNA using the Mint cDNA synthesis kit, with a TRBC-specific oligonucleotide serving as the primer. Following uracil-DNA glycosylase treatment, all cDNA underwent a first 18-cycle PCR with the universal primers M1SS and BC2_uni_R. As for how the authors treated the data: For normalization, 1 million high-quality reads were randomly selected from each sample, with every read carrying a distinct molecular identifier. Instead of being binned into consensus sequences, reads with shared molecular identifiers were discarded. MiTCR, run with a Q25 quality threshold and the strictest error-elimination algorithm, handled CDR3 identification, clonotype clustering and error correction. Lower-bound total TCR beta diversity was estimated with a nonparametric unseen species model using Euler transformation. TCRdb applied fastp at Q25 and MiXCR to the public reads, then kept only in-frame beta chains. Identical CDR3 protein sequences are pooled into one entry, listed with their most common genes and DNA. These V and J calls are TCRdb output, not the study's own analysis. In all, the sample holds hundreds of thousands of distinct CDR3 sequences, and around 45% of those were seen once. The ten largest clones capture 30% to 40% of the sample.

The 39 donors, aged roughly 6 to 90 years, were systemically healthy Caucasian individuals from Russia. Each donor gave roughly 11 milliliters of peripheral blood, drawn into EDTA-treated Vacutainer tubes. Ficoll-Paque density-gradient centrifugation was used to isolate PBMCs, with at least 7 million per sample. Trizol reagent was used to extract total RNA from the PBMCs, yielding at least 6 micrograms per sample. The percentages of naive CD45RAhigh/CD27high T cells were determined by flow cytometry on a PBMC aliquot from every donor. Study-wide findings and limitations: Compared with the aged group, more naive CD4+ T cells, fewer expanded clones and increased TCR diversity were shown by the long-lived group, suggesting age selection. Estimates of total diversity based on one million sequenced T cells were regarded as lower bounds and as underestimates. As age increased, observed TCR beta diversity per million T cells dropped in a roughly linear way, and a significant reduction was already evident by age 40. The CMV infection status of donors was not known, potentially confounding age-related changes in expanded clonotypes. Conclusive comparison of naive and antigen-experienced compartments was prevented by the profiling of bulk unsorted PBMCs. The percentage of naive T cells measured by flow cytometry correlated strongly with observed TCR beta diversity.

CDR1 and CDR2 (DFQATT, SNEGSKA) derive from the germline V gene (reference sequence). Inclusive of the bounding cysteine and phenylalanine, the CDR3 is 15 residues long. Only the CDR3 part of the read is kept: 45 bases, read in frame from the first base. The germline V and J ends show losses of 5 bases and 6 bases respectively, and no gene match explains 15 bases of the junction. The TCR sequence derives from a woman aged 55-69 years in good health. Sequencing was performed on blood. In this chain, TRBV20-1 is recombined with TRBJ1-2, with TRBD1 identical over 7 junction bases. The CDR3 protein sequence reads: CSARGGDREGDGYTF. The DNA is as follows: TGCAGTGCTCGGGGGGGAGACAGGGAGGGGGATGGCTACACCTTC.